Presented here are 31 T cell receptor beta chains from one specimen sequenced in a study of cytomegalovirus exposure and HLA in healthy donors. The PCR made use of 60 Vbeta and 13 Jbeta primers. Sequencing was performed with immunoSEQ multiplex PCR; in TCRdb, only in-frame clones are kept and a portion is missing. The sample holds under 150,000 clones, around 82% seen once. Material: PBMCs. These receptors came from a woman aged 40-49 years in good health and CMV-seropositive.

This clone came up a few times. The chain employs TRBV15 and TRBJ1-1; D might be TRBD1 (6 bases). The CDR3 has 14 amino acids. V lost 1 base to trimming and J lost 7 bases, with 13 bases between them. Germline CDR1 reads LNHNV; CDR2 reads YYDKDF (reference sequence). Here the CDR3 reads CATSRARGTDEAFF. CDR3 sequence (DNA): TGTGCCACCAGCAGAGCCAGGGGAACGGATGAAGCTTTCTTT. The full variable domain, rest sourced from reference TRBV15 and TRBJ1-1, is DAMVIQNPRYQVTQFGKPVTLSCSQTLNHNVMYWYQQKSSQAPKLLFHYYDKDFNNEADTPDNFQSRRPNTSFCFLDIRSPGLGDTAMYLCATSRARGTDEAFFGQGTRLTVV.

The rearrangement links TRBV2 to TRBJ2-5; no reliable D call. With 4 bases removed from V and 0 bases from J, the gap between germline ends came to 3 bases. CDR3 size: 12 residues. Germline lookup yields CDR1 SNHLY and CDR2 FYNNEI. The CDR3 nucleotides read TGTGCCAGCAGTGGAGACCAAGAGACCCAGTACTTC. It specifies CASSGDQETQYF.

The chain carries TRBV25-1 and TRBJ1-1, with D tentatively TRBD1 (5 bases). The length of the CDR3 is 14 residues. CDR1 and CDR2 from the germline V gene are MGHDK and SYGVNS. V was pared by 4 bases and J by 5 bases, with 14 bases between. The CDR3 DNA sequence: TGTGCCAGCAGTGTTTGGGGGGATGAAACTGAAGCTTTCTTT. This codes for CASSVWGDETEAFF.

The genes are TRBV7-9 and TRBJ2-1, with 9 bases lining up with TRBD1. CDR1 and CDR2 from the germline V gene are SEHNR and FQNEAQ (reference sequence). The CDR3 consists of 15 residues. The V gene end was trimmed by 5 bases and the J gene end by 0 bases; junction bases not matched to a gene: 2. CDR3 nucleotide sequence: TGTGCCAGCAGCCTGACAGGGGGCTCCTACAATGAGCAGTTCTTC. Translating it yields CASSLTGGSYNEQFF.

The gene calls are TRBV15 and TRBJ1-1; D may be TRBD1 (6 bases). Trimming removed 3 bases at V and 3 bases at J, with 14 bases between. The CDR3 extends over 15 amino acids. The germline V gene encodes CDR1 LNHNV and CDR2 YYDKDF (reference sequence). CDR3 nucleotide sequence: TGTGCCACCAGCAGGTCGGACAGAATGGACACTGAAGCTTTCTTT. Translating gives CATSRSDRMDTEAFF.

The genes are TRBV13 and TRBJ2-7, with 10 bases identical to TRBD1. V lost 5 bases, J lost 5 bases, and 6 bases stayed unmatched. Per the germline V gene, CDR1 is PRHDT and CDR2 is FYEKMQ (reference sequence). The CDR3 sequence is 14 residues long. The CDR3 sequence is CASSLGQGFNEQYF. The CDR3 nucleotides read TGTGCCAGCAGCCTGGGACAGGGGTTCAACGAGCAGTACTTC.

V usage is TRBV7-3 and J usage is TRBJ2-2; TRBD2 might be the D (6 bases). The germline V and J ends were trimmed by 0 bases and 0 bases, with 8 bases remaining between them. The germline CDR1 and CDR2 sequences are SGHTA and FQGTGA. The CDR3 covers 16 residues. CDR3 in amino acids: CASSLTGLPNTGELFF. The CDR3 DNA reads as TGTGCCAGCAGCTTAACAGGACTACCGAACACCGGGGAGCTGTTTTTT.

This sequence joins TRBV27 and TRBJ2-7; D is ambiguous. This CDR3 comprises 15 residues. The V gene lost 6 bases and the J gene lost 0 bases, with 15 bases spanning the gap. Germline V gives CDR1 MNHEY, CDR2 SMNVEV (reference sequence). This CDR3 reads CASSPQFVGSYEQYF. The CDR3, as DNA: TGTGCCAGCAGCCCACAGTTCGTGGGCTCCTACGAGCAGTACTTC.

CDR3 sequence: CASSLTGTIYGYTF. CDR3 nucleotide sequence: TGTGCCAGCAGCTTAACAGGGACCATCTATGGCTACACCTTC. The chain has TRBV7-9 and TRBJ1-2; D may be TRBD1 (6 bases). Germline values: CDR1 SEHNR, CDR2 FQNEAQ (reference sequence). The ends were cut back, 2 bases at V and 4 bases at J, with 11 bases in the middle. This CDR3 has 14 amino acids.

The rearrangement links TRBV5-6 to TRBJ2-2, with 8 bases matching TRBD2. V was pared by 2 bases and J by 4 bases, with 16 bases of the junction left unmatched. The CDR3 runs to 19 residues. Germline-derived CDR1 and CDR2 are SGHDT and YYEEEE. The CDR3 loop reads CASSLPPGGARLATGELFF. CDR3 DNA: TGTGCCAGCAGCTTACCTCCGGGGGGGGCTAGGCTCGCCACCGGGGAGCTGTTTTTT.

The chain uses TRBV7-8 and TRBJ2-1; the D gene is possibly TRBD2 (6 bases). From germline, CDR1 is SGHVS and CDR2 FQNEAQ. The V end was cut by 5 bases, the J end by 6 bases, with 20 bases between. The CDR3 length is 16 residues. The CDR3 spells CASSQAGGVMRNEQFF. In DNA, the CDR3 is TGTGCCAGCAGCCAGGCCGGGGGTGTTATGCGCAATGAGCAGTTCTTC.

The V call is TRBV19, the J call TRBJ2-3, with a weak D call TRBD2 (5 bases). Germline CDR1 LNHDA, CDR2 SQIVND (reference sequence). This CDR3 is built from 15 residues. The V end lost 4 bases, the J end lost 2 bases, and 13 bases lay between the germline ends. CDR3 DNA sequence: TGTGCCAGTAGTAATAGCGCCACTGACACAGATACGCAGTATTTT. It is translated as CASSNSATDTDTQYF. The full variable domain, completed using reference TRBV19 and TRBJ2-3, is DGGITQSPKYLFRKEGQNVTLSCEQNLNHDAMYWYRQDPGQGLRLIYYSQIVNDFQKGDIAEGYSVSREKKESFPLTVTSAQKNPTAFYLCASSNSATDTDTQYFGPGTRLTVL.

V and J are TRBV10-3 and TRBJ2-2; no clear D gene. The CDR3 totals 15 residues. V was pared by 10 bases and J by 5 bases, with 20 bases between. Germline-derived CDR1 and CDR2 are ENHRY and SYGVKD. This chain's CDR3 is CATAKNDIGTGELFF. As DNA, the CDR3 is TGTGCCACCGCAAAGAATGACATCGGTACCGGGGAGCTGTTTTTT.

The rearrangement joins TRBV18 to TRBJ1-2, with TRBD1 matching 9 bases. The V segment lost 3 bases and the J segment 4 bases; nucleotides outside the gene matches: 9. The CDR3 runs to 16 residues. Germline V gene lookup returns CDR1 KGHSH and CDR2 LQKENI. The CDR3 region is CASSPRGGQGFYGYTF. In nucleotides, the CDR3 is TGTGCCAGCTCACCCCGGGGGGGACAGGGCTTCTATGGCTACACCTTC.

Details on this clone: Within the sample, other DNA sequences also encode this same CDR3. This chain uses TRBV5-1 with TRBJ1-2, with a tentative D call TRBD1 (5 bases). This CDR3 is 13 amino acids long. V lost 2 bases, J lost 5 bases, and 10 bases lay in between. Germline-derived CDR1 and CDR2 are SGHRS and YFSETQ. The CDR3 spells CASSFGGRYGYTF. The DNA of the CDR3 is TGCGCCAGCAGCTTCGGGGGAAGGTATGGCTACACCTTC.

The chain employs TRBV7-2 and TRBJ2-3, with D possibly being TRBD1 (6 bases). Trimming stripped 3 bases from V and 1 base from J, with 8 bases between. Per the germline V gene, CDR1 is SGHTA and CDR2 is FQGNSA. CDR3 length: 14 residues. The CDR3 protein is CASSFRGGTDTQYF. CDR3 sequence (DNA): TGTGCCAGCAGCTTCAGGGGCGGCACAGATACGCAGTATTTT.

This chain connects TRBV10-3 to TRBJ2-7; 11 positions match TRBD1. CDR3 size: 14 residues. The V gene's germline CDR1 is ENHRY and CDR2 SYGVKD. With 2 bases clipped from V and 7 bases from J, the junction kept 4 bases outside the gene matches. The CDR3 sequence is CAISELGQGGEQYF. In DNA, the CDR3 is TGTGCCATCAGTGAGCTGGGACAGGGGGGGGAGCAGTACTTC.

CDR3 amino acids: CASSEAAAYEQYF. CDR3 DNA sequence: TGTGCCAGCAGTGAAGCGGCTGCCTACGAGCAGTACTTC. The gene calls are TRBV2 and TRBJ2-7; unclear D gene. The CDR3 is made up of 13 amino acids. The ends were cut back, 0 bases at V and 2 bases at J, with 5 bases in the middle. CDR1 and CDR2 from the germline V gene are SNHLY and FYNNEI.

The chain has TRBV2 and TRBJ2-3; TRBD2 aligns across 9 bases. The ends lost 6 bases at V and 5 bases at J; junction bases unmatched: 6. The length of the CDR3 is 14 residues. Germline CDR1 is SNHLY and CDR2 is FYNNEI. As DNA, the CDR3 is TGTGCCAGCAGCGCTGCACTAGCGGGAGATACGCAGTATTTT. It is translated as CASSAALAGDTQYF.

The CDR3 DNA reads TGTGCCAGCAGCCCAAGACTAGCGGGAAATGGTGGGCAGTACTTC. Protein product: CASSPRLAGNGGQYF. This chain joins TRBV11-3 and TRBJ2-7; TRBD2 matches 11 bases. V shed 5 bases, J shed 9 bases, and the junction held 12 bases outside the gene matches. The germline V gene encodes CDR1 SGHNT and CDR2 YENEEA. The CDR3 has 15 amino acids.

About this clone: Other DNA sequences from this sample encode an identical CDR3 as well. The chain uses TRBV27 and TRBJ2-1; the match to TRBD2 covers 12 bases. CDR3 length: 16 residues. The junction had 10 bases not matched to a gene; V was cut back by 5 bases and J by 8 bases. CDR1 and CDR2 from the germline V gene are MNHEY and SMNVEV (reference sequence). DNA for the CDR3: TGTGCCAGCAGTCCGAGGCTAGCGGGAGGGTCGGATGAGCAGTTCTTC. This gives the protein CASSPRLAGGSDEQFF.

The V gene is TRBV6-6, the J gene TRBJ2-7; no firm D call. Germline values: CDR1 MNHNY, CDR2 SVGAGI (reference sequence). V gave up 4 bases and J gave up 5 bases, with 9 bases separating them. The CDR3 spans 12 residues. In DNA form, the CDR3 reads TGTGCCAGCAGTTCCTCCATCAACGAGCAGTACTTC. Its translation is CASSSSINEQYF.

The chain combines TRBV28 with TRBJ1-2; TRBD1 aligns across 12 bases. Germline CDR1 and CDR2: MDHEN and SYDVKM. Trimming at V came to 5 bases and at J to 8 bases, leaving 9 bases not matched to a gene. CDR3 size: 15 residues. This CDR3 is CASSTAGTGGRGYTF. For the CDR3, the DNA is TGTGCCAGCAGTACTGCCGGGACAGGGGGCCGAGGCTACACCTTC.

This chain connects TRBV5-5 to TRBJ2-7; 8 bases line up with TRBD1. The germline CDR1 and CDR2 sequences are SGHKS and YYEKEE (reference sequence). V was pared by 3 bases and J by 2 bases, with 4 bases of the junction left unmatched. The CDR3 is 14 residues long. The CDR3 loop reads CASSSDRGPYEQYF. As DNA, the CDR3 is TGTGCCAGCAGCTCCGACAGGGGCCCCTACGAGCAGTACTTC.

The chain uses TRBV2 and TRBJ2-3; no reliable D call. Germline assignment: CDR1 SNHLY and CDR2 FYNNEI. Trimming cost V 5 bases and J 7 bases, with 10 bases left between them. The CDR3 runs 12 residues. DNA of the CDR3: TGTGCCAGCAGTACCCAGTCCAATACGCAGTATTTT. It translates to CASSTQSNTQYF.

The chain links TRBV2 to TRBJ2-4; maybe TRBD2 (5 bases). Trimming pared 0 bases from V and 6 bases from J, leaving 12 bases between. Germline V lookup: CDR1 SNHLY, CDR2 FYNNEI. The CDR3 sequence is 15 residues long. The CDR3, as DNA: TGTGCCAGCAGTGAAGCGAGGCGTGGAGGAAACATTCAGTACTTC. Translating gives CASSEARRGGNIQYF.

This chain connects TRBV27 to TRBJ1-5, with D uncertain. Trimming took 2 bases from V and 7 from J, leaving 12 bases between them. CDR1 is MNHEY and CDR2 is SMNVEV in the germline V gene (reference sequence). The CDR3 covers 14 residues. CDR3: CASSLGGLHQPQHF. The CDR3 DNA reads TGTGCCAGCAGTTTAGGAGGACTGCACCAGCCCCAGCATTTT.

This clone was observed once. V gene TRBV7-8 combines with J gene TRBJ1-3; D unresolved. In germline, CDR1 is SGHVS, CDR2 FQNEAQ. This CDR3 has 15 residues. V was shortened by 5 bases and J by 0 bases, with 11 bases between the two germline ends. CDR3 sequence reads: CASSPVALSGNTIYF. Here the CDR3 DNA reads TGTGCCAGCAGCCCCGTGGCCCTCTCTGGAAACACCATATATTTT.

The rearrangement joins TRBV28 to TRBJ2-3, with 10 bases lining up with TRBD1. Germline V CDR1 and CDR2: MDHEN, SYDVKM. This CDR3 spans 17 amino acids. V was clipped by 4 bases and J by 6 bases; unmatched bases: 13. The CDR3 DNA reads TGTGCCAGCAGTTCACAAAGACAGGGGGCGGAGGGGGATACGCAGTATTTT. Protein product: CASSSQRQGAEGDTQYF.

This clone was detected once. This chain joins TRBV29-1 and TRBJ1-4; D might be TRBD1 (6 bases). The V gene's germline CDR1 is SQVTM and CDR2 ANQGSEA. V shed 3 bases and J shed 6 bases, with 11 bases lying between them. The CDR3 extends over 13 amino acids. This chain's CDR3 is CSVEGGAHEKLFF. For the CDR3, the DNA is TGCAGCGTTGAGGGGGGGGCCCATGAAAAACTGTTTTTT.

This clone was seen a handful of times. The chain combines TRBV30 with TRBJ1-5, with 7 positions matching TRBD1. Germline assignment: CDR1 GTSNPN and CDR2 SVGIG (reference sequence). The CDR3 covers 16 residues. Losses at the gene ends were 1 base for V and 1 base for J; bases not matched to a gene: 7. The CDR3 here is CAWSGVAGGSNQPQHF. Written as DNA, the CDR3 is TGTGCCTGGAGTGGCGTTGCAGGGGGAAGCAATCAGCCCCAGCATTTT.